This record looks at one TCR beta chain sequence and its context. Its antigen remains unidentified. V was pared by 7 bases and J by 6 bases, with 12 bases between. The CDR3 covers 13 residues. One entry per CDR3 protein, called by TCRdb with MiXCR from the reads. The data show about 570,000 distinct CDR3 sequences, with roughly 43% seen just once and 48% held by the top ten. This sample is drawn from a study of T cell repertoires in cytomegalovirus infection. Study information: Both a matching HLA type and CMV infection were indicated by public TCR beta signatures.

This clonotype originated in a human donor in good health (CMV status not recorded). Some clones in this sample may be carry-over from other donors' samples. The gene calls are TRBV12-3 or TRBV12-4 and TRBJ2-2; D unclear. The sample here was cultured PBMCs, taken from culture after CMV antigen stimulation. In nucleotides, the CDR3 is TGTGCCAGCACCCTGATAGAGGCCGGGGAGCTGTTTTTT. Protein sequence: CASTLIEAGELFF.